The next 5 T cell receptor beta chains were all read from a single sample in a study of cytomegalovirus exposure and HLA in healthy donors. 13 Jbeta primers and 60 Vbeta primers were used for the PCR. Sequencing was performed with immunoSEQ multiplex PCR; in TCRdb, only in-frame clones are kept and a portion is missing. Found here are 150,000 to 200,000 clones, about 79% of them singletons; the top ten hold about 0.93%. The sample consisted of PBMCs. The receptor source for this set is a woman aged 45-60 years in good health and CMV-seropositive.

V is TRBV2 and J is TRBJ1-5, with D perhaps TRBD1 (5 bases). The CDR3 length is 15 residues. The germline CDR1 and CDR2 sequences are SNHLY and FYNNEI. V lost 6 bases and J lost 0, with 12 bases in between. The CDR3 coding sequence is TGTGCCAGCAGCCGCGACAGCCTTAGCAATCAGCCCCAGCATTTT. Translated: CASSRDSLSNQPQHF.

Only one count was recorded for this clone. The chain has TRBV18 and TRBJ1-2; D is possibly TRBD1 (5 bases). Germline CDR1 KGHSH, CDR2 LQKENI. The CDR3 is 16 amino acids. The germline V and J ends were trimmed by 3 bases and 4 bases, with 18 bases remaining between them. CDR3 sequence (DNA): TGTGCCAGCTCACCGAATGGGCAGGGCCGCTTCTATGGCTACACCTTC. Translation gives CASSPNGQGRFYGYTF.

J is TRBJ2-7 and V is TRBV6-1, with no clear D. There are 14 residues in the CDR3. Germline V gene data show CDR1 as MNHNS and CDR2 as SASEGT. The V end was cut by 1 base, the J end by 5 bases, with 12 bases between. CDR3 loop: CASSEVGARHEQYF. CDR3 nucleotide sequence: TGTGCCAGCAGTGAAGTCGGAGCAAGACACGAGCAGTACTTC.

CDR3 amino acids: CASSLAPGTGNTIYF. CDR3 sequence (DNA): TGTGCCAGCAGCTTAGCCCCAGGGACTGGAAACACCATATATTTT. This chain uses TRBV7-2 with TRBJ1-3, with D perhaps matching TRBD1 (5 bases). The CDR3 is made up of 15 amino acids. V was clipped by 0 bases and J by 2 bases, with 8 bases between them. Germline CDR1 is SGHTA and CDR2 is FQGNSA.

The gene calls are TRBV6-5 and TRBJ1-2, with TRBD1 identical over 7 bases. The CDR3 covers 13 residues. With V trimmed by 2 bases and J by 7 bases, 4 bases remained unmatched. CDR1 is MNHEY, CDR2 SVGAGI, per germline. CDR3 in DNA: TGTGCCAGCAGTTACCCCGACAGGGCTGGCTACACCTTC. It is translated as CASSYPDRAGYTF.